This T cell receptor (beta chain) was captured in a study of CD8 T cells in Susac syndrome. Study-level background: When blood was collected, patients with Susac syndrome were therapy-naive, were taking corticosteroids, or were receiving intravenous immunoglobulin alone. Whole-study results and caveats: Only a relatively small number of individuals were included in the TCR sequencing and HLA analysis.

Concerning this clonotype itself: Its antigen remains unknown.

Patients with Susac syndrome fulfilled recently defined diagnostic criteria for definite or probable disease. The germline V gene encodes CDR1 DFQATT and CDR2 SNEGSKA (reference sequence). This CDR3 has 12 residues. Unmatched junction bases numbered 5, after V lost 6 bases and J lost 6 bases. Random hexamers were used to reverse transcribe 0.5 to 1 ug of RNA. Across 54 Vbeta and 13 Jbeta, TCR beta CDR3 was amplified with immunoSEQ multiplex PCR. Each CDR3 protein is one row after TCRdb ran MiXCR on the immunoSEQ multiplex PCR reads. The table shows some 110,000 distinct CDR3 sequences, with roughly 94% occurring only once.

This clonotype was sampled from a human donor with Susac syndrome. The chain recombines TRBV20-1 with TRBJ2-1, with TRBD2 matching over 7 bases. Sequencing used CD8+ T cells from PBMCs. The CDR3 here is CSAGWGGNEQFF. CDR3 DNA: TGCAGTGCCGGATGGGGGGGCAATGAGCAGTTCTTC.